Ten or more counts support the clone carrying this T cell receptor beta chain. The CDR3 covers 17 residues. The trim removed 4 bases at V and 0 bases at J, leaving 6 bases unmatched. From germline, CDR1 is MNHEY and CDR2 SVGEGT. This sample was included in a study of T-cell reconstitution after alpha-beta-depleted transplantation in children. Unique molecular identifiers were used to barcode this TCRbeta library. MiXCR, applied by TCRdb to the PCR reads, yields one record per CDR3 protein. The sample has about 610,000 distinct CDR3 sequences, roughly 10% seen once. The chain has TRBV6-2 or TRBV6-3 and TRBJ2-3; TRBD2 matches 11 bases. The sequenced sample was PBMCs from the stem cell graft donor, obtained from the stem cell graft. This TCR came from a human donor who donated a stem cell graft to a child with acute myeloid leukemia. CDR3 sequence reads: CASSLPGLAESTDTQYF. The CDR3 DNA reads as TGTGCCAGCAGTTTACCGGGACTAGCGGAGAGCACAGATACGCAGTATTTT.